The TCR beta chain described here comes from a study of cytomegalovirus exposure and HLA in healthy donors. Germline V gene lookup returns CDR1 SQVTM and CDR2 ANQGSEA. The CDR3 is 13 residues long. Sequenced by immunoSEQ multiplex PCR; TCRdb stores in-frame clones only, minus some. The profile shows fewer than 250,000 clones, approximately 90% of them singletons. General study findings and limits: Overall, roughly 160 TCR beta chains were annotated as cytomegalovirus-associated. Most TCRs appeared rarely, but some public TCRs recurred in many donors.

About this clone itself: The antigen is undetermined.

The sequenced sample consisted of PBMCs. This sequence was found in a man between 18 and 35 years old in good health and CMV-seronegative. V and J are TRBV29-1 and TRBJ2-7, with D possibly TRBD2 on 6 matching bases. CDR3 sequence reads: CTPSGVFSYEQYF. The DNA for the CDR3 is TGCACCCCTTCGGGGGTTTTTTCCTACGAGCAGTACTTC.